Reported below is one TCR beta chain. Authors' methods: Amplification from reference gene primers served as the basis for estimated nucleated cell counts. The protocol was immunoSEQ multiplex PCR, while the TCRdb copy is restricted to in-frame clones and leaves out a portion. V and J calls and clone size are as listed in that table; D and trimming were resolved from the DNA. The data show nearly 350,000 clones, about 93% seen once. Trimming cost V 3 bases and J 7 bases; bases outside gene matches: 5. Per the germline V gene, CDR1 is SGHNT and CDR2 is YENEEA. The CDR3 consists of 14 residues. This entry is derived from a study of blood T cell repertoires in COVID-19. Looking at the study overall: T cells, B-cell-depleted T cells, or PBMCs provided the cDNA or gDNA that served as material.

Material for sequencing was peripheral blood. The chain links TRBV11-3 to TRBJ2-1, with 8 positions matching TRBD2. This TCR came from a woman aged 18-29 years who had recovered from COVID-19. The CDR3 sequence is CASSFWTSNNEQFF. The CDR3 DNA is TGTGCCAGCAGCTTCTGGACTAGCAATAATGAGCAGTTCTTC.